This paragraph reports one TCR beta chain. Antigen: not known. Construction of TCR beta libraries was performed using quantitative 5'-RACE with molecular barcodes. TCRdb passed the 5' RACE reads through MiXCR, listing each CDR3 protein once. The data show more than 150,000 distinct CDR3 sequences, around a sixth seen once. The sample originates from a study of CD8 T cells in ankylosing spondylitis. Study-level findings and limits: Previously reported in reactive arthritis synovial fluid and blood were some of the motif variants. In ankylosing spondylitis blood, a motif of seven to nine highly homologous TCR beta variants appeared characteristic.

Germline loops: CDR1 SQVTM, CDR2 ANQGSEA. V lost 5 bases to trimming and J lost 10 bases; unmatched junction nucleotides: 9. CDR3 size: 13 residues. Specimen: blood, either unsorted or a sorted T cell fraction (not recorded which). The genes are TRBV29-1 and TRBJ2-1, with 9 positions matching TRBD2. The sequence was collected from a male donor aged 10 to 30 with ankylosing spondylitis or in good health (not recorded which). CDR3 sequence (DNA): TGCAGCGTTCGCGGGAGGGCCCTTAGGGAGCAGTTCTTC. Protein: CSVRGRALREQFF.